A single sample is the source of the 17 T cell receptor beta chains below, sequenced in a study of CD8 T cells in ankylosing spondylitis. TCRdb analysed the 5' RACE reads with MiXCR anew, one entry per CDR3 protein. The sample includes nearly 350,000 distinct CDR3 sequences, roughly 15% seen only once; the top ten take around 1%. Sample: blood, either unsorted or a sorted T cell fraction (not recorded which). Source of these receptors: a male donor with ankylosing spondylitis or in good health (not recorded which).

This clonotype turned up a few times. The CDR3, as DNA: TGTGCCATCAGTGAGTCCTACAGTGAAGCTTTCTTT. Translation: CAISESYSEAFF. The chain combines TRBV10-3 with TRBJ1-1; no clear D. CDR3 length: 12 residues. V dropped 0 bases and J dropped 7 bases, with 6 bases sitting between them. Per the germline V gene, CDR1 is ENHRY and CDR2 is SYGVKD.

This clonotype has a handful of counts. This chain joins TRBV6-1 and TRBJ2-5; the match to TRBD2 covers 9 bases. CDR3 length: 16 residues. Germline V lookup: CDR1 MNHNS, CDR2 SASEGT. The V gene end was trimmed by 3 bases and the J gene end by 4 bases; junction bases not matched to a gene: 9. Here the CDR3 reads CASSDPLAGYGETQYF. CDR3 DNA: TGTGCCAGCAGTGACCCCCTAGCGGGATACGGAGAGACCCAGTACTTC.

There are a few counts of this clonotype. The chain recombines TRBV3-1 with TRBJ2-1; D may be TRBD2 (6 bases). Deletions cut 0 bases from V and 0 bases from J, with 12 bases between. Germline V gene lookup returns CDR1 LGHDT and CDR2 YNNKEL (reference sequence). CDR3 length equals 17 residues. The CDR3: CASSQDLAGSSYNEQFF. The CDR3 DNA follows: TGTGCCAGCAGCCAAGATCTGGCGGGAAGCTCCTACAATGAGCAGTTCTTC.

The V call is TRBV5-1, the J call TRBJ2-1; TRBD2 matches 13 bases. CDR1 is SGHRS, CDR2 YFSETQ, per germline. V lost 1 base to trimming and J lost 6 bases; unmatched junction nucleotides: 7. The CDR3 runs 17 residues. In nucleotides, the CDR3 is TGCGCCAGCAGCTTGACCATTACTAGCGGGAGGGGCAATGAGCAGTTCTTC. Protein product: CASSLTITSGRGNEQFF.

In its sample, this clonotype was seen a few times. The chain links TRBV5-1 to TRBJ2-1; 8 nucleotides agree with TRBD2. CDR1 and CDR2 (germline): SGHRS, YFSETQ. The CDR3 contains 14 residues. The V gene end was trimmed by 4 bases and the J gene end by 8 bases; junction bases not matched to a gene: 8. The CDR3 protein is CASSQGTSRDEQFF. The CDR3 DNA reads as TGCGCCAGCAGCCAAGGGACTAGTCGGGATGAGCAGTTCTTC.

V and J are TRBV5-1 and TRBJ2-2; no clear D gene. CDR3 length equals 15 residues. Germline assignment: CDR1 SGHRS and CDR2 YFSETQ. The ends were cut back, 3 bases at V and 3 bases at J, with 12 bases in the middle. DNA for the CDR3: TGCGCCAGCAGCTCAACAGCAAAGGACACCGGGGAGCTGTTTTTT. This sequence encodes CASSSTAKDTGELFF.

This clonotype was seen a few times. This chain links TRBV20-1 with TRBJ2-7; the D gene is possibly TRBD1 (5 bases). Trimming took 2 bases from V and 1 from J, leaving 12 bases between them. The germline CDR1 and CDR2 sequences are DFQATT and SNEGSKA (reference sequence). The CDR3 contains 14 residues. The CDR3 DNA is TGCAGTGCTAGACAATTGGACAATTCCTACGAGCAGTACTTC. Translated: CSARQLDNSYEQYF.

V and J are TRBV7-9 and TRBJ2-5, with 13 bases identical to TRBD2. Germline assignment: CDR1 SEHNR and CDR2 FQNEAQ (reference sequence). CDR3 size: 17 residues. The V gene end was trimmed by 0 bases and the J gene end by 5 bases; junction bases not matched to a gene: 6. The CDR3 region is CASSLAELAGGRETQYF. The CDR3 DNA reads TGTGCCAGCAGCTTAGCCGAACTAGCGGGAGGGCGTGAGACCCAGTACTTC.

In nucleotides, the CDR3 is TGCAGTGCTGATAGAAGGACTAGCGGCCGCAATGAGCAGTTCTTC. This codes for CSADRRTSGRNEQFF. The chain has TRBV20-1 and TRBJ2-1, with 10 bases that match TRBD2. Germline V gene sequence: CDR1 DFQATT, CDR2 SNEGSKA (reference sequence). The CDR3 runs to 15 residues. The junction had 10 bases not matched to a gene; V was cut back by 5 bases and J by 6 bases.

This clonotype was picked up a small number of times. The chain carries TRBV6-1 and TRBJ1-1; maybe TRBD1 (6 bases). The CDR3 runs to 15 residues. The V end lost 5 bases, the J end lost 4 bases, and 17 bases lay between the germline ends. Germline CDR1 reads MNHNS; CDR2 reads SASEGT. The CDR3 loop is CASSRDGQPSTEAFF. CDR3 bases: TGTGCCAGCAGTAGGGATGGACAGCCGAGCACTGAAGCTTTCTTT.

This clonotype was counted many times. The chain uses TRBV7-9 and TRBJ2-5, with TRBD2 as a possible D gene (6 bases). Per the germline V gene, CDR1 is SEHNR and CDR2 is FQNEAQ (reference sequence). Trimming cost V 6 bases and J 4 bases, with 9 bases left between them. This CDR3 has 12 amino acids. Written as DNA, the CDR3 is TGTGCCAGCAGTTTCGGGGGAGAGACCCAGTACTTC. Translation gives CASSFGGETQYF.

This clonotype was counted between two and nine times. The CDR3 spells CASSQQAGGNYEQYF. Written as DNA, the CDR3 is TGTGCCAGCAGCCAACAAGCGGGGGGTAACTACGAGCAGTACTTC. The V call is TRBV7-2, the J call TRBJ2-7; 9 nucleotides line up with TRBD2. With V trimmed by 5 bases and J by 3 bases, 8 bases remained unmatched. CDR1 is SGHTA, CDR2 FQGNSA, per germline. The CDR3 is 15 amino acids.

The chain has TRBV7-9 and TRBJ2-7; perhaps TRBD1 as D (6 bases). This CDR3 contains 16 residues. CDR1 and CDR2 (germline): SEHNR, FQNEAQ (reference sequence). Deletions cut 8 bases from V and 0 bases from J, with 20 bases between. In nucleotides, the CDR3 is TGTGCCAGCCGCCCAGGGGACAAGGAGAGCTCCTACGAGCAGTACTTC. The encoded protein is CASRPGDKESSYEQYF.

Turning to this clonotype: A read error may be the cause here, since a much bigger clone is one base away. CDR3 in amino acids: CASALGQSYEQYF. CDR3 nucleotide sequence: TGTGCCAGCGCACTGGGGCAGTCCTACGAGCAGTACTTC. The rearrangement links TRBV12-3 or TRBV12-4 to TRBJ2-7, with a possible D match to TRBD1 (5 bases). This CDR3 spans 13 amino acids. Trimming removed 8 bases at V and 1 base at J, with 12 bases between.

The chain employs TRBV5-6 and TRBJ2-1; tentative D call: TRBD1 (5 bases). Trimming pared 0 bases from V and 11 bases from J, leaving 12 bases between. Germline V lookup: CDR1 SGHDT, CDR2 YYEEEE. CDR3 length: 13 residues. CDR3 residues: CASSLAGHPKQFF. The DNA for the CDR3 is TGTGCCAGCAGCTTGGCAGGGCACCCCAAGCAGTTCTTC.

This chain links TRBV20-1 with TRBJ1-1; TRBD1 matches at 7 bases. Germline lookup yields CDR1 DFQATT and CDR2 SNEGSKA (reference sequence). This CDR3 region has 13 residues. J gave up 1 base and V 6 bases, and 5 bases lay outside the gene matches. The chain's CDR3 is CSAMGQKNTEAFF. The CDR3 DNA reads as TGCAGTGCCATGGGACAGAAGAACACTGAAGCTTTCTTT.

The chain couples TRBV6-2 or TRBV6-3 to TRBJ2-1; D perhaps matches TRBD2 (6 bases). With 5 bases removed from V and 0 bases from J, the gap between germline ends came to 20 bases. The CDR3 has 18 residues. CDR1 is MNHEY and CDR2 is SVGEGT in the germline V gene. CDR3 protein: CASSHWAGLDISYNEQFF. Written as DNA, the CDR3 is TGTGCCAGCAGTCACTGGGCGGGACTGGACATCTCCTACAATGAGCAGTTCTTC.